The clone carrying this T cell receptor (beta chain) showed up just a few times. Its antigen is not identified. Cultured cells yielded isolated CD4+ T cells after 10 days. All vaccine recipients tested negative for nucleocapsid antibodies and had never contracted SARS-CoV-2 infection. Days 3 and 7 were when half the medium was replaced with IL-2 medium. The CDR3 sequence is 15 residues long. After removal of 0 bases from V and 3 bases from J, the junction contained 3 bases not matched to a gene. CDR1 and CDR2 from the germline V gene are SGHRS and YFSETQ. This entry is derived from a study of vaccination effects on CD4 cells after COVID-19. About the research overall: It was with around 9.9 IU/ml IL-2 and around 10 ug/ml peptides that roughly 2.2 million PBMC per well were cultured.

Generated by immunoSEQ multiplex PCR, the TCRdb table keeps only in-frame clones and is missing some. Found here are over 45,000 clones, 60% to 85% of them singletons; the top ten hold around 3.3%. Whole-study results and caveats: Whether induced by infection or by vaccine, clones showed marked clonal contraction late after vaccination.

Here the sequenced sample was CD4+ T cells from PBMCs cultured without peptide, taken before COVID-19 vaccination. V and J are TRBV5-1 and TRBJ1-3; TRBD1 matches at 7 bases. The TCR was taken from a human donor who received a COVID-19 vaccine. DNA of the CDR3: TGCGCCAGCAGCTTGGGGACAGGTGGTGGAAACACCATATATTTT. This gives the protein CASSLGTGGGNTIYF.